This TCR beta chain was found in a study of blood T cell repertoires in COVID-19. Only in-frame clones appear in the TCRdb table, and some are missing; sequencing was by immunoSEQ multiplex PCR. The data contain 150,000 to 200,000 clones, about 90% of them seen just once; the ten biggest clones take up 0.95% to 1.5%. The CDR3 length is 15 residues. Germline-derived CDR1 and CDR2 are MNHNS and SASEGT. The germline V and J ends were trimmed by 3 bases and 4 bases, with 13 bases remaining between them. The chain has TRBV6-1 and TRBJ1-3, with D unclear. Material for sequencing was PBMCs or T cells enriched from blood (not recorded which). This TCR came from a human donor with acute COVID-19. The donor label of this sample is uncertain. This CDR3 is CASSEISSYGNTIYF. In nucleotides, the CDR3 is TGTGCCAGCAGTGAGATTTCGTCCTACGGAAACACCATATATTTT.